These T cell receptor beta chains were read from a single sample in a study of PD-1 blockade in classical Hodgkin lymphoma. Clones were read by immunoSEQ multiplex PCR, and TCRdb kept only the in-frame ones, dropping some. The sample lists under 20,000 clones, about 88% occurring once. The sequenced sample was peripheral blood mononuclear cells (PBMCs), obtained at baseline. These receptors originate from a human donor with classical Hodgkin lymphoma. Both conserved end residues are part of each CDR3. D genes are given only for firm matches. A clone size is listed for some rows: how often the clone was seen (once, few, many), or a class if it is expanded.

CDR3 DNA	CDR3 protein	D gene	clone size	V gene	J gene
TGTGCCAGCAGCTGGGGGGCGAATGAGCAGTTCTTC	CASSWGANEQFF	NA	NA	TRBV2	TRBJ2-1
TGTGCCAGTCGCCCTTATAGCGGGGGAGCACCCACAGATACGCAGTATTTT	CASRPYSGGAPTDTQYF	TRBD2	NA	TRBV19	TRBJ2-3
TGTGCCAGCACCCGGTCTGCCGGGGAGCTGTTTTTT	CASTRSAGELFF	NA	NA	TRBV5-6	TRBJ2-2
TGTGCCAGCAGCGTAGAGGGAGTGAGGGGGATCGCAGATACGCAGTATTTT	CASSVEGVRGIADTQYF	NA	NA	TRBV9	TRBJ2-3
TGTGCCAGCAGCCAAAATAGGGAACCGTCCCATGGCTACACCTTC	CASSQNREPSHGYTF	NA	once	TRBV4-2	TRBJ1-2
TGTGCCAGCAGTTCCTGGGACAGGGAAGGATACAGCAATCAGCCCCAGCATTTT	CASSSWDREGYSNQPQHF	TRBD1	NA	TRBV28	TRBJ1-5
TGTGCCAGTAGTGGGACTTTAGTCTCCTACGAGCAGTACTTC	CASSGTLVSYEQYF	NA	NA	TRBV19	TRBJ2-7
TGTGCCAGCAGCGTCGACGACCACGAGCAGTACTTC	CASSVDDHEQYF	NA	NA	TRBV9	TRBJ2-7
TGTGCCAGTACCCCGACTAGCGGGATTTACAATGAGCAGTTCTTC	CASTPTSGIYNEQFF	TRBD2	NA	TRBV19	TRBJ2-1
TGTGCCAGTAGGGTAGGATCGAACACTGAAGCTTTCTTT	CASRVGSNTEAFF	NA	NA	TRBV19	TRBJ1-1
TGCGCCAGCAGTGAGTACGACAGACAGGCTTCTGGAAACACCATATATTTT	CASSEYDRQASGNTIYF	NA	NA	TRBV10-2	TRBJ1-3
TGTGCCAGCAGCGTAGGGAGGGCCCTGAATGAAAAACTGTTTTTT	CASSVGRALNEKLFF	NA	once	TRBV9	TRBJ1-4
TGCGCCAGCAGCCCCGAGGGGTGGAGCACAGATACGCAGTATTTT	CASSPEGWSTDTQYF	NA	NA	TRBV4-3	TRBJ2-3
TGTGCCAGCAGCCTGGGACTAGTCGCGCAGTATTTT	CASSLGLVAQYF	TRBD2	once	TRBV7-2	TRBJ2-3
TGTGCCAGCAGCCCCGGTCACGAGCAGTACTTC	CASSPGHEQYF	NA	NA	TRBV6-1	TRBJ2-7
TGTGCCAGCAGCCACCATTATAATCCTGGCACAGATACGCAGTATTTT	CASSHHYNPGTDTQYF	NA	few	TRBV9	TRBJ2-3
TGTGCCAGCAGCTTCGGACCTAAGGAGACCCAGTACTTC	CASSFGPKETQYF	NA	NA	TRBV7-2	TRBJ2-5